This entry lists 23 T cell receptor beta chains sequenced from one sample in a study of T cell responses to AZD1222 COVID-19 vaccine. The assay was immunoSEQ multiplex PCR, and TCRdb's table has in-frame clones only and misses some. This sample has about 70,000 clones, with about 85% found just once. Sequencing was performed on peripheral blood, taken on day 0 of AZD1222 vaccination. The receptors were sampled from an adult in good health.

The CDR3: CASSLGTNQPQHF. The CDR3 DNA reads TGTGCCAGCAGTCTCGGAACTAATCAGCCCCAGCATTTT. The chain uses TRBV27 and TRBJ1-5; D call uncertain. The germline V and J ends were trimmed by 5 bases and 4 bases, with 9 bases remaining between them. Per the germline V gene, CDR1 is MNHEY and CDR2 is SMNVEV (reference sequence). This CDR3 is built from 13 residues.

This chain uses TRBV20-1 with TRBJ2-2; D remains ambiguous. Germline V gene sequence: CDR1 DFQATT, CDR2 SNEGSKA (reference sequence). The length of the CDR3 is 11 residues. CDR3 region: CRGKNTGELFF. CDR3 nucleotides: TGCAGGGGGAAGAACACCGGGGAGCTGTTTTTT.

This clone was detected only a few times. The rearrangement links TRBV7-2 to TRBJ2-7; 7 nucleotides agree with TRBD1. CDR3 length: 12 residues. With 5 bases clipped from V and 3 bases from J, the junction kept 1 base outside the gene matches. Germline CDR1 and CDR2: SGHTA and FQGNSA. CDR3 residues: CASSPGGYEQYF. CDR3 DNA: TGTGCCAGCAGCCCAGGGGGCTACGAGCAGTACTTC.

The rearrangement uses TRBV28 and TRBJ1-1; D is unresolved. Germline V gene data show CDR1 as MDHEN and CDR2 as SYDVKM. With 7 bases removed from V and 0 bases from J, the gap between germline ends came to 3 bases. The CDR3 covers 11 residues. The CDR3 DNA follows: TGTGCCAGCACCCTGAACACTGAAGCTTTCTTT. Protein sequence: CASTLNTEAFF.

The chain employs TRBV4-1 and TRBJ1-2, with D perhaps TRBD1 (6 bases). The CDR3 spans 18 residues. Trimming took 1 base from V and 4 from J, leaving 22 bases between them. The germline gives CDR1 MGHRA, CDR2 YSYEKL. CDR3 coding DNA: TGCGCCAGCAGCCAAGGGGGCAGGGGAAATCCATCGTCCTATGGCTACACCTTC. The encoded protein is CASSQGGRGNPSSYGYTF.

This chain uses TRBV19 with TRBJ1-6, with 7 positions matching TRBD1. CDR3 length equals 16 residues. J was trimmed by 1 base and V by 5 bases; bases with no gene match: 5. Germline V CDR1 and CDR2: LNHDA, SQIVND (reference sequence). The CDR3, as DNA: TGTGCCAGTAGTTCGAGACAGGGATCCTATAATTCACCCCTCCACTTT. This gives the protein CASSSRQGSYNSPLHF.

The chain uses TRBV3-1 (or the pseudogene TRBV3-2) and TRBJ1-5; TRBD1 is a possible D gene (5 bases). This CDR3 region has 16 residues. Germline V gene lookup returns CDR1 LGHDT and CDR2 YNNKEL (reference sequence). Trimming removed 1 base from V and 1 base from J, with 11 bases in between. The chain's CDR3 is CASSQGRGRSNQPQHF. CDR3 DNA: TGTGCCAGCAGCCAAGGAAGGGGTAGGAGCAATCAGCCCCAGCATTTT.

V is TRBV5-1 and J is TRBJ2-3; the D gene is possibly TRBD2 (5 bases). V lost 3 bases, J lost 1 base, and 12 bases lay in between. This CDR3 comprises 15 residues. Germline V gives CDR1 SGHRS, CDR2 YFSETQ. The CDR3 region is CASSWEWRRTDTQYF. CDR3 coding DNA: TGCGCCAGCAGCTGGGAGTGGCGTCGCACAGATACGCAGTATTTT.

The rearrangement uses TRBV10-3 and TRBJ2-2; possible D gene TRBD2, 6 bases. Germline CDR1 is ENHRY and CDR2 is SYGVKD. The CDR3 is 15 residues long. Trimming took off 1 base at V and 7 bases at J, with 13 bases between the two ends. CDR3 sequence: CAISELAEGLGELFF. As DNA, the CDR3 is TGTGCCATCAGTGAGTTAGCGGAGGGGCTCGGGGAGCTGTTTTTT.

This clone has more than one count but fewer than ten. V usage is TRBV19 and J usage is TRBJ1-5; 8 bases map to TRBD1. J was trimmed by 1 base and V by 5 bases; bases with no gene match: 4. In germline, CDR1 is LNHDA, CDR2 SQIVND (reference sequence). The CDR3 is 15 residues long. DNA of the CDR3: TGTGCCAGTAGTCCTCGACAGGGGAGCAATCAGCCCCAGCATTTT. It codes for CASSPRQGSNQPQHF.

The chain carries TRBV30 and TRBJ1-2; D remains ambiguous. The ends were cut back, 3 bases at V and 4 bases at J, with 18 bases in the middle. CDR3 length: 15 amino acids. CDR1 and CDR2 from the germline V gene are GTSNPN and SVGIG (reference sequence). The chain's CDR3 is CAWSRRVLLGYGYTF. The CDR3 DNA reads TGTGCCTGGAGCCGCCGAGTCCTTTTGGGCTATGGCTACACCTTC.

The chain couples TRBV25-1 to TRBJ2-7; D unclear. The CDR3 has 14 amino acids. Germline V gene data show CDR1 as MGHDK and CDR2 as SYGVNS. The germline V and J ends were trimmed by 4 bases and 0 bases, with 10 bases remaining between them. CDR3 amino acids: CASSGGWGSYEQYF. The CDR3 nucleotides read TGTGCCAGCAGTGGGGGATGGGGCTCCTACGAGCAGTACTTC.

The chain couples TRBV11-2 to TRBJ2-1; the D is unclear. Trimming took 5 bases from V and 4 from J, leaving 12 bases between them. Per germline, CDR1 SGHAT and CDR2 FQNNGV. CDR3 length: 14 amino acids. In DNA, the CDR3 is TGTGCCAGCAGCCCTTTGGTGGGTTACAATGAGCAGTTCTTC. It yields the protein CASSPLVGYNEQFF. Full variable domain (missing parts from reference TRBV11-2 and TRBJ2-1): EAGVAQSPRYKIIEKRQSVAFWCNPISGHATLYWYQQILGQGPKLLIQFQNNGVVDDSQLPKDRFSAERLKGVDSTLKIQPAKLEDSAVYLCASSPLVGYNEQFFGPGTRLTVL.

The rearrangement joins TRBV2 to TRBJ1-1; D unclear. This CDR3 has 11 amino acids. Trimming shortened V by 9 bases and J by 4 bases, and 9 bases separated the two germline ends. The V gene's germline CDR1 is SNHLY and CDR2 FYNNEI. CDR3 in DNA: TGTGCCAGGGATTCTGGCACTGAAGCTTTCTTT. This translates into CARDSGTEAFF.

The chain recombines TRBV30 with TRBJ1-2; possibly TRBD1 for D (5 bases). V lost 8 bases, J lost 5 bases, and 21 bases lay in between. Germline-derived CDR1 and CDR2 are GTSNPN and SVGIG (reference sequence). The CDR3 totals 14 residues. Here the CDR3 DNA reads TGTGCCGAACGGGGCCAGCCTCCTACGTATGGCTACACCTTC. It yields the protein CAERGQPPTYGYTF.

The V gene is TRBV30, the J gene TRBJ2-6; TRBD1 matches at 10 bases. Germline assignment: CDR1 GTSNPN and CDR2 SVGIG (reference sequence). The length of the CDR3 is 17 residues. Germline trimming cut 4 bases from V and 0 bases from J; bases unmatched to any gene: 6. The CDR3 nucleotides read TGTGCCTGGATCCCGGGACAGGGGTTCTCTGGGGCCAACGTCCTGACTTTC. It encodes CAWIPGQGFSGANVLTF.

The chain links TRBV7-2 to TRBJ2-2; no reliable D call. Germline assignment: CDR1 SGHTA and CDR2 FQGNSA. The CDR3 is 15 residues long. V dropped 10 bases and J dropped 1 base, with 16 bases sitting between them. The CDR3 DNA is TGTGCCATCCACCCTACTCGGAGGAACACCGGGGAGCTGTTTTTT. This codes for CAIHPTRRNTGELFF.

This rearrangement joins TRBV2 to TRBJ1-1; D gene uncertain. CDR3 length equals 14 residues. V gave up 1 base and J gave up 5 bases, with 11 bases separating them. CDR1 is SNHLY, CDR2 FYNNEI, per germline. The CDR3 is CASSEGPALTEAFF. In DNA form, the CDR3 reads TGTGCCAGCAGTGAAGGGCCGGCCTTGACTGAAGCTTTCTTT.

About this clone itself: Its ends do not fully match the called genes, so a read error is possible. J is TRBJ2-1 and V is TRBV5-1; 8 bases fit TRBD2. Germline-derived CDR1 and CDR2 are SGHRS and YFSETQ. The CDR3 runs to 16 residues. The CDR3 DNA sequence: TGCGCCAGCAGCTTGGACGCTAGCGGGTCCTACGATGAGCAGTTCTTC. Encoded protein: CASSLDASGSYDEQFF. The complete variable domain, with remaining parts taken from reference TRBV5-1 and TRBJ2-1, reads KAGVTQTPRYLIKTRGQQVTLSCSPISGHRSVSWYQQTPGQGLQFLFEYFSETQRNKGNFPGRFSGRQFSNSRSEMNVSTLELGDSALYLCASSLDASGSYDEQFFGPGTRLTVL.

This clone was seen only a few times. The chain joins TRBV19 to TRBJ1-1, with D possibly TRBD1 on 5 matching bases. V shed 9 bases and J shed 11 bases, with 19 bases lying between them. From germline, CDR1 is LNHDA and CDR2 SQIVND (reference sequence). This CDR3 region has 12 residues. CDR3 nucleotide sequence: TGTGCCAGCCGAGAATCACGGGGACGGGCTTTCTTT. Encoded protein: CASRESRGRAFF.

V is TRBV7-2 and J is TRBJ1-1; 11 bases match TRBD1. The CDR3 loop spans 13 amino acids. J gave up 7 bases and V 5 bases, and 3 bases lay outside the gene matches. CDR1 SGHTA and CDR2 FQGNSA come from the germline V gene. CDR3 DNA: TGTGCCAGCAGCCGGGACAGGGGGTTTGAAGCTTTCTTT. The encoded protein is CASSRDRGFEAFF.

The CDR3 nucleotides are TGTGCCATCAGTGAGTCGGGGGGGACCGCCCGGGGCTACACCTTC. Translation: CAISESGGTARGYTF. The chain is built from TRBV10-3 and TRBJ1-2, with D maybe TRBD1 (5 bases). The CDR3 extends over 15 amino acids. Per the germline V gene, CDR1 is ENHRY and CDR2 is SYGVKD. Trimming removed 0 bases from V and 8 bases from J, with 16 bases in between.

V gene TRBV9 combines with J gene TRBJ1-3; maybe TRBD1 (5 bases). CDR1 and CDR2 from the germline V gene are SGDLS and YYNGEE. The CDR3 extends over 16 amino acids. Trimming pared 0 bases from V and 3 bases from J, leaving 13 bases between. The DNA of the CDR3 is TGTGCCAGCAGCGTAGCAGCGACAGTTAGTGGAAACACCATATATTTT. Encoded protein: CASSVAATVSGNTIYF.